Below, 32 T cell receptor beta chains from the same sample are listed, as sequenced in a study of cytomegalovirus exposure and HLA in healthy donors. TCRdb keeps only in-frame clones here, not all; method: immunoSEQ multiplex PCR. This sample yields 55,000 to 80,000 clones, of which roughly 95% are seen a single time; approximately 3.5% belongs to the top ten. Sequenced input: PBMCs. Receptors were obtained from a man aged 18 to 29 in good health and CMV-seronegative.

The rearrangement joins TRBV6-6 to TRBJ1-5; weak D call: TRBD1 (5 bases). The germline V and J ends were trimmed by 10 bases and 6 bases, with 22 bases remaining between them. Germline CDR1 and CDR2: MNHNY and SVGAGI (reference sequence). CDR3 length equals 15 residues. This CDR3 reads CATTGGTGRAQPQHF. Written as DNA, the CDR3 is TGTGCCACAACCGGGGGAACAGGTCGGGCTCAGCCCCAGCATTTT.

The V gene is TRBV6-6, the J gene TRBJ1-2; TRBD1 matches 11 bases. Looked up from germline, CDR1 is MNHNY and CDR2 is SVGAGI (reference sequence). V lost 7 bases, J lost 4 bases, and 5 bases stayed unmatched. This CDR3 has 14 residues. CDR3 sequence (DNA): TGTGCCAGCACCATCGGGACAGGGGGCTATGGCTACACCTTC. This sequence encodes CASTIGTGGYGYTF.

V usage is TRBV9 and J usage is TRBJ2-1, with TRBD2 matching over 9 bases. CDR1 is SGDLS and CDR2 is YYNGEE in the germline V gene. V shed 4 bases, J shed 0 bases, and the junction held 8 bases outside the gene matches. This CDR3 has 17 residues. CDR3 coding DNA: TGTGCCAGCAGCCCCACGGCGCGGGGGGGCTCCTACAATGAGCAGTTCTTC. Amino acids: CASSPTARGGSYNEQFF.

The chain carries TRBV5-4 and TRBJ2-1; 7 bases align to TRBD2. The CDR3 extends over 13 amino acids. Germline loops: CDR1 SGHNT, CDR2 YYREEE (reference sequence). After removal of 5 bases from V and 8 bases from J, the junction contained 7 bases not matched to a gene. CDR3 DNA sequence: TGTGCCAGCAGTACGACTAGCATGGATGAGCAGTTCTTC. Translated, it gives CASSTTSMDEQFF.

The V gene is TRBV27, the J gene TRBJ1-3; the D is unclear. The CDR3 totals 14 residues. The germline CDR1 and CDR2 sequences are MNHEY and SMNVEV (reference sequence). Trimming left V 5 bases short and J 0 bases short, with 8 bases between. The CDR3 here is CASSPGSSGNTIYF. The CDR3 coding sequence is TGTGCCAGCAGTCCCGGGAGCTCTGGAAACACCATATATTTT.

Comment on this clone: At one boundary the junction diverges from the germline segment, which might be a read error. The rearrangement links TRBV27 to TRBJ2-7; TRBD1 matches 9 bases. The CDR3 runs to 15 residues. CDR1 and CDR2 from the germline V gene are MNHEY and SMNVEV (reference sequence). The CDR3 loop reads CASSLSGTGYYEQYF. In DNA form, the CDR3 reads TGTGCCAGCAGTCTATCCGGGACAGGGTACTACGAGCAGTACTTC.

The chain couples TRBV13 to TRBJ2-1, with TRBD1 identical over 8 bases. The CDR3 is 15 amino acids. CDR1 and CDR2 from the germline V gene are PRHDT and FYEKMQ (reference sequence). After removal of 5 bases from V and 6 bases from J, the junction contained 9 bases not matched to a gene. In nucleotides, the CDR3 is TGTGCCAGCAGCGGGACAGGCGGACGATCCAATGAGCAGTTCTTC. This sequence encodes CASSGTGGRSNEQFF.

The rearrangement joins TRBV6-5 to TRBJ1-5, with D perhaps matching TRBD1 (5 bases). The germline gives CDR1 MNHEY, CDR2 SVGAGI. The CDR3 is 16 residues long. V was shortened by 2 bases and J by 0 bases, with 11 bases between the two germline ends. The CDR3 protein is CASSYAGPSSNQPQHF. CDR3 DNA: TGTGCCAGCAGTTACGCGGGGCCAAGTAGCAATCAGCCCCAGCATTTT.

The chain uses TRBV28 and TRBJ1-5; 7 positions agree with TRBD1. CDR1 MDHEN and CDR2 SYDVKM come from the germline V gene. The CDR3 spans 17 residues. With 3 bases clipped from V and 4 bases from J, the junction kept 12 bases outside the gene matches. Written as DNA, the CDR3 is TGTGCCAGCAGTTTGGGCGGTCAGGGGGGCGCAAATCAGCCCCAGCATTTT. Translating it yields CASSLGGQGGANQPQHF.

This chain uses TRBV27 with TRBJ1-1, with 10 bases identical to TRBD1. Unmatched junction bases numbered 6, after V lost 6 bases and J lost 5 bases. CDR1 is MNHEY, CDR2 SMNVEV, per germline (reference sequence). CDR3 length: 14 residues. The CDR3 DNA reads as TGTGCCAGCAGCCTGACAGGGGGCGAAACTGAAGCTTTCTTT. Residues: CASSLTGGETEAFF.

There are a few counts of this clone. The chain carries TRBV6-1 and TRBJ1-2; D perhaps matches TRBD1 (6 bases). Between the trimmed V and J ends, which lost 8 bases and 1 base, there was a span of 17 bases. Germline lookup yields CDR1 MNHNS and CDR2 SASEGT. The CDR3 has 15 residues. The CDR3 region has the DNA TGTGCCAGCGGGGGCAGACCACTCAATAACTATGGCTACACCTTC. This translates into CASGGRPLNNYGYTF.

The chain uses TRBV28 and TRBJ1-2; D might be TRBD1 (5 bases). There are 15 residues in the CDR3. V shed 4 bases and J shed 4 bases, with 16 bases lying between them. Germline-derived CDR1 and CDR2 are MDHEN and SYDVKM. As DNA, the CDR3 is TGTGCCAGCAGTTCCGTTATGGGGCAGCTCTATGGCTACACCTTC. It codes for CASSSVMGQLYGYTF.

J is TRBJ2-2 and V is TRBV27; 11 bases match TRBD2. The junction had 14 bases not matched to a gene; V was cut back by 10 bases and J by 7 bases. Germline CDR1 reads MNHEY; CDR2 reads SMNVEV (reference sequence). This CDR3 region has 16 residues. The CDR3 nucleotides read TGTGCCATCGCGACGTTTAGCGGGGGGGGTATCGGGGAGCTGTTTTTT. The encoded protein is CAIATFSGGGIGELFF.

The chain has TRBV29-1 and TRBJ2-5; TRBD2 is a possible D gene (5 bases). V lost 0 bases and J lost 4, with 24 bases in between. The CDR3 extends over 18 amino acids. The germline CDR1 and CDR2 sequences are SQVTM and ANQGSEA. The CDR3 protein is CSVEETWAWALGRETQYF. CDR3 in DNA: TGCAGCGTTGAAGAAACCTGGGCCTGGGCCCTAGGGAGAGAGACCCAGTACTTC.

V gene TRBV28 combines with J gene TRBJ2-1; the D is unclear. CDR1 is MDHEN and CDR2 is SYDVKM in the germline V gene. The length of the CDR3 is 11 residues. V was cut by 2 bases and J by 10 bases, with 6 bases left in between. The CDR3 nucleotides are TGTGCCAGCAGTTTAAGACAAGAGCAGTTCTTC. It yields the protein CASSLRQEQFF.

The gene calls are TRBV28 and TRBJ2-2; a possible D gene is TRBD1 (7 bases). The CDR3 contains 16 residues. The germline gives CDR1 MDHEN, CDR2 SYDVKM. V was shortened by 6 bases and J by 3 bases, with 17 bases between the two germline ends. The CDR3 bases are TGTGCCAGCAGGCTACACGACAGGGAGGACACCGGGGAGCTGTTTTTT. Translation: CASRLHDREDTGELFF.

The CDR3 here is CASSLGLSGELFF. In DNA form, the CDR3 reads TGTGCCAGCAGCTTGGGCTTAAGCGGGGAGCTGTTTTTT. The chain recombines TRBV7-9 with TRBJ2-2; D call uncertain. The V and J ends lost 3 bases and 7 bases respectively, with 9 bases between them. The CDR3 is 13 amino acids. CDR1 SEHNR and CDR2 FQNEAQ come from the germline V gene (reference sequence). Using reference TRBV7-9 and TRBJ2-2 for the parts outside the CDR3, the full variable domain is DTGVSQNPRHKITKRGQNVTFRCDPISEHNRLYWYRQTLGQGPEFLTYFQNEAQLEKSRLLSDRFSAERPKGSFSTLEIQRTEQGDSAMYLCASSLGLSGELFFGEGSRLTVL.

The chain recombines TRBV2 with TRBJ2-3; a possible D gene is TRBD2 (6 bases). V lost 8 bases and J lost 4, with 22 bases in between. The V gene's germline CDR1 is SNHLY and CDR2 FYNNEI. The CDR3 has 16 residues. The CDR3 region has the DNA TGTGCCAGCCTCGCCTTAACGGGGGTCCCCCCAGATACGCAGTATTTT. Translating it yields CASLALTGVPPDTQYF.

The chain employs TRBV5-4 and TRBJ2-7; D is possibly TRBD2 (6 bases). The V and J ends lost 6 bases and 5 bases respectively, with 15 bases between them. There are 13 residues in the CDR3. The V gene's germline CDR1 is SGHNT and CDR2 YYREEE (reference sequence). The CDR3: CASKWRGSDEQYF. CDR3 DNA sequence: TGTGCCAGCAAATGGCGGGGTTCCGACGAGCAGTACTTC.

The gene calls are TRBV15 and TRBJ2-3, with 10 bases lining up with TRBD1. V lost 0 bases, J lost 0 bases, and 9 bases stayed unmatched. The CDR3 totals 19 residues. Germline CDR1 reads LNHNV; CDR2 reads YYDKDF (reference sequence). The CDR3 coding sequence is TGTGCCACCAGCAGAGATCTCGGGACAGGGGAACCTAGCACAGATACGCAGTATTTT. It specifies CATSRDLGTGEPSTDTQYF.

V usage is TRBV4-2 and J usage is TRBJ1-1, with 11 bases identical to TRBD1. V shed 0 bases, J shed 8 bases, and the junction held 11 bases outside the gene matches. The CDR3 extends over 17 amino acids. From germline, CDR1 is LGHNA and CDR2 YNFKEQ. CDR3 residues: CASSQELSGQGGAEAFF. The CDR3 DNA sequence: TGTGCCAGCAGCCAAGAGTTATCGGGACAGGGGGGCGCAGAAGCTTTCTTT.

The chain recombines TRBV19 with TRBJ1-4; possible D gene TRBD1, 6 bases. The CDR3 is 15 amino acids. Germline V gives CDR1 LNHDA, CDR2 SQIVND (reference sequence). V was pared by 7 bases and J by 3 bases, with 15 bases between. CDR3 amino acids: CASTSIRTANEKLFF. The CDR3, as DNA: TGTGCCAGTACGTCAATACGGACAGCTAATGAAAAACTGTTTTTT.

The rearrangement uses TRBV14 and TRBJ2-7; D is perhaps TRBD1 (5 bases). Germline CDR1 SGHDN, CDR2 FVKESK. CDR3 length: 14 residues. V gave up 5 bases and J gave up 1 base, with 12 bases separating them. This CDR3 is CASSYRIASYEQYF. The DNA of the CDR3 is TGTGCCAGCAGCTACAGGATTGCGTCCTACGAGCAGTACTTC.

The CDR3 region has the DNA TGCGCCAGCAGCCAAGAACTTGTGGGGAGCTCTGGAAACACCATATATTTT. It translates to CASSQELVGSSGNTIYF. V is TRBV4-3 and J is TRBJ1-3, with no clear D. There are 17 residues in the CDR3. Germline V lookup: CDR1 LGHNA, CDR2 YSLEER. V was trimmed by 0 bases and J by 0 bases, leaving 12 bases between them.

J is TRBJ2-2 and V is TRBV4-2; TRBD1 is a possible D gene (6 bases). CDR3 length: 16 amino acids. V was trimmed by 3 bases and J by 2 bases, leaving 13 bases between them. Per the germline V gene, CDR1 is LGHNA and CDR2 is YNFKEQ. The CDR3: CASSQYRVLNTGELFF. CDR3 DNA sequence: TGTGCCAGCAGCCAGTACAGGGTCTTAAACACCGGGGAGCTGTTTTTT.

The chain combines TRBV30 with TRBJ2-1, with TRBD2 identical over 7 bases. CDR3 length: 13 amino acids. The germline CDR1 and CDR2 sequences are GTSNPN and SVGIG (reference sequence). Trimming took 8 bases from V and 0 from J; bases not matched to a gene: 4. Here the CDR3 reads CAGAGSSYNEQFF. Written as DNA, the CDR3 is TGTGCCGGAGCGGGGAGCTCCTACAATGAGCAGTTCTTC.

The rearrangement links TRBV5-1 to TRBJ1-2; 7 nucleotides agree with TRBD1. In germline, CDR1 is SGHRS, CDR2 YFSETQ. This CDR3 has 13 residues. V was pared by 2 bases and J by 4 bases, with 2 bases of the junction left unmatched. CDR3 residues: CASSFGTAYGYTF. Here the CDR3 DNA reads TGCGCCAGCAGCTTCGGGACAGCCTATGGCTACACCTTC.

CDR3 in amino acids: CASSLQGVHRELFF. In DNA form, the CDR3 reads TGTGCCAGCAGCCTACAGGGGGTTCACCGGGAGCTGTTTTTT. The J gene is TRBJ2-2, the V gene TRBV7-9; 8 positions match TRBD1. Trimming took 5 bases from V and 9 from J; bases not matched to a gene: 8. The germline V gene has CDR1 SEHNR and CDR2 FQNEAQ (reference sequence). CDR3 length: 14 residues.

This clone was seen once. The V gene is TRBV4-3, the J gene TRBJ1-2; TRBD1 agrees at 7 bases. Looked up from germline, CDR1 is LGHNA and CDR2 is YSLEER. Trimming cost V 1 base and J 4 bases; bases outside gene matches: 9. This CDR3 spans 16 amino acids. The CDR3 spells CASSQGGGSPAYGYTF. DNA for the CDR3: TGCGCCAGCAGCCAAGGAGGGGGCTCGCCAGCCTATGGCTACACCTTC.

In the case of this clone: The identical CDR3 is also encoded by other nucleotide sequences in the sample. Here the CDR3 reads CASSQDLGGETQYF. In DNA, the CDR3 is TGTGCCAGCAGCCAAGATCTCGGGGGAGAGACCCAGTACTTC. The V gene is TRBV14, the J gene TRBJ2-5, with a possible D match to TRBD2 (6 bases). The CDR3 has 14 residues. Germline V gives CDR1 SGHDN, CDR2 FVKESK. Trimming took off 0 bases at V and 4 bases at J, with 9 bases between the two ends.

The chain links TRBV30 to TRBJ2-5; D gene unclear. The V and J ends lost 7 bases and 5 bases respectively, with 8 bases between them. CDR1 GTSNPN and CDR2 SVGIG come from the germline V gene (reference sequence). This CDR3 region has 10 residues. The CDR3 is CALHQETQYF. In DNA form, the CDR3 reads TGTGCCTTACATCAGGAGACCCAGTACTTC. Complete variable domain (other parts from reference TRBV30 and TRBJ2-5): SQTIHQWPATLVQPVGSPLSLECTVEGTSNPNLYWYRQAAGRGLQLLFYSVGIGQISSEVPQNLSASRPQDRQFILSSKKLLLSDSGFYLCALHQETQYFGPGTRLLVL.

This chain uses TRBV9 with TRBJ1-1, with unresolved D. V shed 0 bases and J shed 1 base, with 13 bases lying between them. The CDR3 has 16 amino acids. Germline V gives CDR1 SGDLS, CDR2 YYNGEE. CDR3 in amino acids: CASSVGLGGGNTEAFF. The CDR3 nucleotides are TGTGCCAGCAGCGTAGGTCTGGGAGGAGGGAACACTGAAGCTTTCTTT.